The 21 T cell receptor beta chains below were found in one sample sequenced in a study of T-cell memory formation after mild COVID-19. TCRdb reprocessed the 5' RACE reads with MiXCR, giving one entry per CDR3 protein. The data contain roughly 130,000 distinct CDR3 sequences, approximately 15% of them singletons. Input material: PBMCs or a T cell subset sorted from them (not recorded which). These receptors were collected from a man between 18 and 29 years old who had mild COVID-19 (a few samples of this study predate the infection). Cell type and time point are not known.

This clonotype has more than one count but fewer than ten. The chain joins TRBV27 to TRBJ2-7; the match to TRBD1 covers 8 bases. In germline, CDR1 is MNHEY, CDR2 SMNVEV (reference sequence). The CDR3 spans 13 residues. J lost 3 bases, V lost 4 bases, and 2 bases had no gene match. The CDR3 DNA reads TGTGCCAGCAGTTCGACAGGGGTCTACGAGCAGTACTTC. This encodes CASSSTGVYEQYF.

There are a few counts of this clonotype. The chain uses TRBV6-2 or TRBV6-3 and TRBJ1-5; D may be TRBD1 (5 bases). From germline, CDR1 is MNHEY and CDR2 SVGEGT. The CDR3 loop spans 14 amino acids. Between the trimmed V and J ends, which lost 2 bases and 7 bases, there was a span of 12 bases. The CDR3 DNA sequence: TGTGCCAGCAGTTACCCGAAGGGGAGGCAGCCCCAGCATTTT. Its translation is CASSYPKGRQPQHF.

The chain combines TRBV9 with TRBJ2-1, with a weak D call TRBD2 (6 bases). CDR3 length: 15 residues. Trimming removed 0 bases at V and 3 bases at J, with 10 bases between. CDR1 is SGDLS and CDR2 is YYNGEE in the germline V gene. The CDR3: CASSVAGELYNEQFF. The CDR3 bases are TGTGCCAGCAGCGTAGCGGGGGAACTCTACAATGAGCAGTTCTTC.

This clonotype occurred a few times. This rearrangement joins TRBV19 to TRBJ1-1, with D uncertain. Trimming shortened V by 4 bases and J by 0 bases, and 12 bases separated the two germline ends. Germline V gene sequence: CDR1 LNHDA, CDR2 SQIVND (reference sequence). The CDR3 spans 15 residues. The CDR3 region has the DNA TGTGCCAGTAGTACCGGACGGACGGTGAACACTGAAGCTTTCTTT. This encodes CASSTGRTVNTEAFF.

A few counts support this clonotype. The chain uses TRBV5-1 and TRBJ2-7, with D perhaps matching TRBD1 (6 bases). CDR3 length: 14 amino acids. Trimming shortened V by 2 bases and J by 2 bases, and 11 bases separated the two germline ends. Germline loops: CDR1 SGHRS, CDR2 YFSETQ. CDR3 coding DNA: TGCGCCAGCAGCTTACTCAGGGGACCCTACGAGCAGTACTTC. Amino acids: CASSLLRGPYEQYF.

The sample holds many counts of this clonotype. Here the CDR3 reads CASSLVAVDSYEQYF. CDR3 coding DNA: TGTGCCAGCAGCTTAGTTGCGGTGGACTCCTACGAGCAGTACTTC. The rearrangement joins TRBV7-2 to TRBJ2-7, with no clear D. The V gene lost 1 base and the J gene lost 0 bases, with 10 bases spanning the gap. Per germline, CDR1 SGHTA and CDR2 FQGNSA. This CDR3 contains 15 residues.

The chain recombines TRBV12-3 or TRBV12-4 with TRBJ2-2, with TRBD1 matching over 8 bases. V lost 5 bases and J lost 5; bases outside the gene matches: 13. The CDR3 contains 17 residues. CDR3: CASSPRLRDRRTGELFF. CDR3 sequence (DNA): TGTGCCAGCAGTCCCAGACTCCGGGACAGGCGGACCGGGGAGCTGTTTTTT.

This CDR3 is CASSLAVGLAGETQYF. The CDR3 DNA follows: TGCGCCAGCAGCTTGGCCGTTGGACTAGCAGGGGAGACCCAGTACTTC. This sequence joins TRBV5-1 and TRBJ2-5; 8 nucleotides align to TRBD2. The germline CDR1 and CDR2 sequences are SGHRS and YFSETQ. J was trimmed by 5 bases and V by 0 bases; bases with no gene match: 9. CDR3 length: 16 residues.

In its sample, this clonotype was seen a few times. The chain is built from TRBV7-9 and TRBJ2-1; 7 bases agree with TRBD1. Germline V CDR1 and CDR2: SEHNR, FQNEAQ (reference sequence). After removal of 4 bases from V and 10 bases from J, the junction contained 7 bases not matched to a gene. The CDR3 has 13 residues. The DNA for the CDR3 is TGTGCCAGCAGCTCCCAGCAGGGGGTCGAGCAGTTCTTC. As protein: CASSSQQGVEQFF.

This clonotype has a handful of counts. The V call is TRBV5-1, the J call TRBJ1-1; D is uncertain. V was cut by 2 bases and J by 1 base, with 6 bases left in between. The V gene's germline CDR1 is SGHRS and CDR2 YFSETQ. The CDR3 spans 13 residues. CDR3 sequence reads: CASSFAPNTEAFF. CDR3 coding DNA: TGCGCCAGCAGCTTCGCACCGAACACTGAAGCTTTCTTT.

In this sample, this clonotype turned up a few times. This chain joins TRBV2 and TRBJ2-7; unclear D gene. Germline V CDR1 and CDR2: SNHLY, FYNNEI. CDR3 length: 11 residues. The V gene lost 4 bases and the J gene lost 5 bases, with 6 bases spanning the gap. As DNA, the CDR3 is TGTGCCAGCAGTGGGGTCCACGAGCAGTACTTC. This translates into CASSGVHEQYF. The full variable domain, in which reference TRBV2 and TRBJ2-7 provide the parts outside the CDR3, is EPEVTQTPSHQVTQMGQEVILRCVPISNHLYFYWYRQILGQKVEFLVSFYNNEISEKSEIFDDQFSVERPDGSNFTLKIRSTKLEDSAMYFCASSGVHEQYFGPGTRLTVT.

The chain couples TRBV5-1 to TRBJ1-6; D unclear. The V gene's germline CDR1 is SGHRS and CDR2 YFSETQ. The CDR3 runs to 14 residues. Trimming left V 5 bases short and J 9 bases short, with 15 bases between. The CDR3 region has the DNA TGCGCCAGCAGTCCCGGTCCTTCACTTTCACCCCTCCACTTT. Amino acid sequence: CASSPGPSLSPLHF.

This clonotype was picked up many times. V and J are TRBV5-1 and TRBJ2-7; D is uncertain. V was clipped by 0 bases and J by 1 base, with 11 bases between them. Germline values: CDR1 SGHRS, CDR2 YFSETQ. The CDR3 spans 15 residues. CDR3 amino acids: CASSLVGGRSYEQYF. The CDR3 bases are TGCGCCAGCAGCTTGGTTGGTGGAAGATCCTACGAGCAGTACTTC.

In its sample, this clonotype was seen many times. The chain links TRBV12-3 or TRBV12-4 to TRBJ2-4, with D perhaps given as TRBD1 or TRBD2 (6 bases each). V dropped 3 bases and J dropped 1 base, with 10 bases sitting between them. CDR3 length equals 15 residues. DNA for the CDR3: TGTGCCAGCAGTTTTTGGGGGGCGGCCAAAAACATTCAGTACTTC. This translates into CASSFWGAAKNIQYF.

This clonotype was seen many times. The chain is built from TRBV29-1 and TRBJ2-2; no clear D gene. V was pared by 7 bases and J by 7 bases, with 13 bases between. Germline V lookup: CDR1 SQVTM, CDR2 ANQGSEA. CDR3 length: 12 residues. The CDR3 DNA sequence: TGCAGCGGCAAAACTCCAGGCGGGGAGCTGTTTTTT. Protein sequence: CSGKTPGGELFF.

The chain links TRBV6-1 to TRBJ1-6, with 10 bases lining up with TRBD1. The CDR3 covers 12 residues. Losses at the gene ends were 8 bases for V and 8 bases for J; bases not matched to a gene: 0. Germline assignment: CDR1 MNHNS and CDR2 SASEGT. Here the CDR3 reads CASGTGDSPLHF. DNA of the CDR3: TGTGCCAGCGGGACAGGGGATTCACCCCTCCACTTT.

CDR3 sequence (DNA): TGCAGTGCCCCTCGGATAGCGGGGGGGCAAGATACGCAGTATTTT. Protein: CSAPRIAGGQDTQYF. The chain has TRBV20-1 and TRBJ2-3, with 11 bases identical to TRBD2. The ends lost 6 bases at V and 5 bases at J; junction bases unmatched: 10. The germline V gene encodes CDR1 DFQATT and CDR2 SNEGSKA (reference sequence). The CDR3 totals 15 residues.

This chain uses TRBV9 with TRBJ1-6; weak D call: TRBD1 (5 bases). CDR3 length equals 16 residues. Germline V CDR1 and CDR2: SGDLS, YYNGEE. Trimming shortened V by 4 bases and J by 8 bases, and 19 bases separated the two germline ends. CDR3 in DNA: TGTGCCAGCAGCCTAACTTGGACGGTAGGGGATTCACCCCTCCACTTT. Translating gives CASSLTWTVGDSPLHF.

This clonotype appeared a few times. This chain connects TRBV20-1 to TRBJ2-7; 7 nucleotides align to TRBD1. Germline V lookup: CDR1 DFQATT, CDR2 SNEGSKA (reference sequence). The CDR3 is 15 amino acids. V trimming: 0 bases; J trimming: 1 base; junction bases outside the gene matches: 6. The CDR3 coding sequence is TGCAGTGCTAGAGAGCCGGGACAGCCTTCCTACGAGCAGTACTTC. Its protein product is CSAREPGQPSYEQYF.

This clonotype was counted between two and nine times. The rearrangement links TRBV5-4 to TRBJ2-2; a possible D gene is TRBD2 (5 bases). Germline-derived CDR1 and CDR2 are SGHNT and YYREEE (reference sequence). CDR3 length: 14 residues. V lost 5 bases to trimming and J lost 1 base, with 9 bases between them. DNA for the CDR3: TGTGCCAGCAGGGAGGTAGTGAACACCGGGGAGCTGTTTTTT. Encoded protein: CASREVVNTGELFF.

This clonotype has a count of ten or more. The chain couples TRBV9 to TRBJ2-3; tentative D call: TRBD2 (5 bases). Trimming left V 3 bases short and J 3 bases short, with 23 bases between. This CDR3 is 18 amino acids long. Germline lookup yields CDR1 SGDLS and CDR2 YYNGEE. DNA of the CDR3: TGTGCCAGCAGCGCCGGGGATGGACGAACTGGCGGTACAGATACGCAGTATTTT. Translated: CASSAGDGRTGGTDTQYF.